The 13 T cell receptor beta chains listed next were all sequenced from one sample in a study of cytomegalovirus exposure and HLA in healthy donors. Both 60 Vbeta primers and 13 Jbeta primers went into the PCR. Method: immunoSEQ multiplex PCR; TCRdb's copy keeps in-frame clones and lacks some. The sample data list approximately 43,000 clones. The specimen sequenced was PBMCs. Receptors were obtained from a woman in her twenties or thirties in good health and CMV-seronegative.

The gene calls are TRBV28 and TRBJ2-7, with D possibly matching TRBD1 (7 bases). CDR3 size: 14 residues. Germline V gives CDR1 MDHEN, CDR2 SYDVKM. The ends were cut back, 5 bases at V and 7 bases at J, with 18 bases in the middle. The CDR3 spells CASSPGQRAREQYF. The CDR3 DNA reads TGTGCCAGCAGTCCGGGACAGCGGGCAAGGGAGCAGTACTTC.

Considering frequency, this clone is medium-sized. CDR3 loop: CAIKTGTGAYNEQFF. CDR3 sequence (DNA): TGTGCCATCAAGACCGGGACAGGGGCCTACAATGAGCAGTTCTTC. The chain carries TRBV10-3 and TRBJ2-1; the match to TRBD1 covers 10 bases. The V and J ends lost 7 bases and 2 bases, in that order; junction bases with no gene match: 5. CDR3 length: 15 residues. Germline loops: CDR1 ENHRY, CDR2 SYGVKD.

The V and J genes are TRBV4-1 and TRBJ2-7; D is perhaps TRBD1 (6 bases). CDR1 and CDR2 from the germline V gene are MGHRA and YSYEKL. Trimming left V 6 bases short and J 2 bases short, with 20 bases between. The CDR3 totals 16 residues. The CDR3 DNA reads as TGCGCCAGCAGACCTATCGGGGCAGGGGCCCCCTACGAGCAGTACTTC. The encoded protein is CASRPIGAGAPYEQYF.

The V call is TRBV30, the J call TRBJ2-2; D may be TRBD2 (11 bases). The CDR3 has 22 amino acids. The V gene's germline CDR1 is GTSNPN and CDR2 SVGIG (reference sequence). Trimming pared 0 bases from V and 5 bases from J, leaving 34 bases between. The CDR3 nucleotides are TGTGCCTGGAGTGTACTTGGGACAGGGGTCCCGGGACTAGCGGATCTTACCGGGGAGCTGTTTTTT. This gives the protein CAWSVLGTGVPGLADLTGELFF.

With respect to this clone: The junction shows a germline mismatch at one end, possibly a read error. The CDR3 here is CARSLGIEQYF. In nucleotides, the CDR3 is TGTGCCAGAAGCTTAGGTATCGAGCAGTACTTC. The chain has TRBV7-9 and TRBJ2-7, with D uncertain. The germline CDR1 and CDR2 sequences are SEHNR and FQNEAQ (reference sequence). CDR3 length: 11 residues.

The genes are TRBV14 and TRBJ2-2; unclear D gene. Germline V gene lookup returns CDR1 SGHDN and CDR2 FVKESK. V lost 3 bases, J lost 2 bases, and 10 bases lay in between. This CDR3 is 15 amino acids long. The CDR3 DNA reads TGTGCCAGCAGCCACCAAATGACAAACACCGGGGAGCTGTTTTTT. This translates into CASSHQMTNTGELFF.

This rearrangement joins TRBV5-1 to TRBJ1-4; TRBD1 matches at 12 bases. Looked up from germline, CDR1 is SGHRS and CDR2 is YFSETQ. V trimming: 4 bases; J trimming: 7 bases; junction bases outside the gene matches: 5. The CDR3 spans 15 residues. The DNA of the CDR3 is TGCGCCAGCAGCCGCATGGGACAGGGGGCTGAAAAACTGTTTTTT. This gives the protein CASSRMGQGAEKLFF.

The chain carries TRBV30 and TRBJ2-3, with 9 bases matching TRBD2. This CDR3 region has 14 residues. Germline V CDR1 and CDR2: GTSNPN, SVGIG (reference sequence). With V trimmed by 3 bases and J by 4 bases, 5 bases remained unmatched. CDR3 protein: CAWRAGTSPDTQYF. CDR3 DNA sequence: TGTGCCTGGAGAGCCGGGACTAGCCCAGATACGCAGTATTTT.

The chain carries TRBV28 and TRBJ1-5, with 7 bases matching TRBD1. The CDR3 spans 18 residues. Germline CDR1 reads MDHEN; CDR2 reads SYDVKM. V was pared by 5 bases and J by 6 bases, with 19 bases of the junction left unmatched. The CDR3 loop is CASSLYGVDRVGSQPQHF. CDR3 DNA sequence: TGTGCCAGCAGTCTATATGGGGTCGACAGGGTCGGGAGTCAGCCCCAGCATTTT. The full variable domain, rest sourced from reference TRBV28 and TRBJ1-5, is DVKVTQSSRYLVKRTGEKVFLECVQDMDHENMFWYRQDPGLGLRLIYFSYDVKMKEKGDIPEGYSVSREKKERFSLILESASTNQTSMYLCASSLYGVDRVGSQPQHFGDGTRLSIL.

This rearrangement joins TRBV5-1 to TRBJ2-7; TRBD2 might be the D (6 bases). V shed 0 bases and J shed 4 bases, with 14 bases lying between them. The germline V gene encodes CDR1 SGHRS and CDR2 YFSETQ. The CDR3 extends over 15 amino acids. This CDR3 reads CASSLGRERVYEQYF. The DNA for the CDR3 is TGCGCCAGCAGCTTGGGGAGGGAACGTGTATACGAGCAGTACTTC.

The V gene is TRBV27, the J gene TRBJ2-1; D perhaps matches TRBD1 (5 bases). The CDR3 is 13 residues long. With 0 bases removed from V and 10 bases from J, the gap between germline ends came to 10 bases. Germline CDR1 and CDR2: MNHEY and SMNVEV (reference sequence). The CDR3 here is CASSLSRGLEQFF. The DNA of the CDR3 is TGTGCCAGCAGTTTATCTAGGGGTCTCGAGCAGTTCTTC.

The CDR3 coding sequence is TGTGCCAGAACTGGACTTTCCACTGAAGCTTTCTTT. Its protein product is CARTGLSTEAFF. The chain is built from TRBV30 and TRBJ1-1; the D is unclear. The CDR3 runs to 12 residues. Germline lookup yields CDR1 GTSNPN and CDR2 SVGIG (reference sequence). The V and J ends lost 8 bases and 4 bases respectively, with 14 bases between them.

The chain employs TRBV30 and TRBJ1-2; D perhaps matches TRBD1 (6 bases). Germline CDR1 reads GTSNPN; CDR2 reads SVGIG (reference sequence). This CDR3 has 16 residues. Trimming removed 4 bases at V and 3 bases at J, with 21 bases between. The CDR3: CAWIGGRGIDYYGYTF. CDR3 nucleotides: TGTGCCTGGATTGGCGGCAGGGGAATAGATTACTATGGCTACACCTTC.